What follows are 23 T cell receptor beta chains derived from one specimen sequenced in a study of control samples from healthy donors and cancer patients. Only in-frame clones appear in the TCRdb table, and some are missing; sequencing was by immunoSEQ multiplex PCR. In the table there are 20,000 or so clones, 75% to 90% of which are singletons. What was sequenced was PBMCs. These receptors all come from a man aged 60-69 years with head and neck cancer.

The rearrangement uses TRBV10-3 and TRBJ1-1; 7 bases line up with TRBD1. In germline, CDR1 is ENHRY, CDR2 SYGVKD. V gave up 3 bases and J gave up 5 bases; unmatched junction bases: 6. The CDR3 extends over 14 amino acids. CDR3 region: CAISEEGARTEAFF. In DNA form, the CDR3 reads TGTGCCATCAGTGAAGAGGGGGCGCGGACTGAAGCTTTCTTT.

This chain uses TRBV14 with TRBJ1-1; TRBD1 is a possible D gene (6 bases). Germline V CDR1 and CDR2: SGHDN, FVKESK. CDR3 length: 14 amino acids. The V and J ends lost 4 bases and 4 bases respectively, with 13 bases between them. The CDR3 DNA is TGTGCCAGCAGCCTCACAGGGTGGGGCACTGAAGCTTTCTTT. Amino acid sequence: CASSLTGWGTEAFF.

This clone occurred a few times. The J gene is TRBJ1-1, the V gene TRBV11-2; D remains unclear. Germline V lookup: CDR1 SGHAT, CDR2 FQNNGV. The CDR3 is made up of 13 amino acids. Trimming stripped 1 base from V and 7 bases from J, with 10 bases between. The CDR3 sequence is CASSLGEQFEAFF. CDR3 DNA: TGTGCCAGCAGCTTAGGGGAACAGTTTGAAGCTTTCTTT.

This chain links TRBV7-8 with TRBJ1-2; D may be TRBD1 (5 bases). V gave up 3 bases and J gave up 2 bases, with 10 bases separating them. This CDR3 spans 14 amino acids. The germline V gene encodes CDR1 SGHVS and CDR2 FQNEAQ. The CDR3 nucleotides are TGTGCCAGCAGCTTCGGGGGTTCCAACTATGGCTACACCTTC. Protein: CASSFGGSNYGYTF. The whole variable domain, remainder taken from reference TRBV7-8 and TRBJ1-2, is GAGVSQSPRYKVAKRGQDVALRCDPISGHVSLFWYQQALGQGPEFLTYFQNEAQLDKSGLPSDRFFAERPEGSVSTLKIQRTQQEDSAVYLCASSFGGSNYGYTFGSGTRLTVV.

The rearrangement joins TRBV3-1 (or the pseudogene TRBV3-2) to TRBJ2-3; no clear D. The CDR3 runs to 15 residues. The germline V gene has CDR1 LGHDT and CDR2 YNNKEL (reference sequence). V was clipped by 4 bases and J by 0 bases, with 11 bases between them. The CDR3 spells CASSRSESSTDTQYF. The CDR3, as DNA: TGTGCCAGCAGCCGGTCTGAATCTAGCACAGATACGCAGTATTTT.

The rearrangement joins TRBV5-6 to TRBJ2-1; possible D gene TRBD2, 5 bases. From germline, CDR1 is SGHDT and CDR2 YYEEEE. Trimming removed 2 bases at V and 5 bases at J, with 8 bases between. The CDR3 loop spans 13 amino acids. This CDR3 reads CASSFGENNEQFF. The CDR3, as DNA: TGTGCCAGCAGCTTTGGGGAGAACAATGAGCAGTTCTTC.

The chain joins TRBV7-9 to TRBJ1-2; no clear D gene. Trimming took 5 bases from V and 1 from J, leaving 8 bases between them. The V gene's germline CDR1 is SEHNR and CDR2 FQNEAQ (reference sequence). This CDR3 region has 13 residues. CDR3 nucleotide sequence: TGTGCCAGCAGCCCCGCGGGTAACTATGGCTACACCTTC. This sequence encodes CASSPAGNYGYTF.

The chain recombines TRBV7-8 with TRBJ2-3; tentatively, D is TRBD1 (9 bases). Trimming removed 5 bases from V and 3 bases from J, with 18 bases in between. CDR1 is SGHVS, CDR2 FQNEAQ, per germline. This CDR3 spans 16 amino acids. The CDR3 DNA sequence: TGTGCCAGCAGCCGGGAGGGACAGGGAGGGACAGATACGCAGTATTTT. Protein sequence: CASSREGQGGTDTQYF.

J is TRBJ2-3 and V is TRBV25-1, with unresolved D. The CDR3 length is 14 residues. V was trimmed by 1 base and J by 3 bases, leaving 8 bases between them. Per germline, CDR1 MGHDK and CDR2 SYGVNS. The CDR3 bases are TGTGCCAGCAGTGAATCAGGTCAAACAGATACGCAGTATTTT. As protein: CASSESGQTDTQYF.

The chain employs TRBV5-1 and TRBJ2-1; D remains ambiguous. The length of the CDR3 is 16 residues. V lost 2 bases, J lost 4 bases, and 16 bases lay in between. Germline CDR1 reads SGHRS; CDR2 reads YFSETQ. The CDR3 loop reads CASSLYRGASYNEQFF. CDR3 DNA: TGCGCCAGCAGCTTATACAGAGGAGCGAGTTACAATGAGCAGTTCTTC.

This clone appeared once. The V call is TRBV14, the J call TRBJ2-5; D is uncertain. The CDR3 has 13 amino acids. Germline CDR1 is SGHDN and CDR2 is FVKESK. Trimming took 4 bases from V and 4 from J, leaving 10 bases between them. The CDR3 loop is CASSLRPRETQYF. The CDR3 region has the DNA TGTGCCAGCAGCCTTAGGCCTAGAGAGACCCAGTACTTC.

This chain uses TRBV2 with TRBJ2-4; 9 bases agree with TRBD2. Trimming at V came to 2 bases and at J to 7 bases, leaving 12 bases not matched to a gene. Germline-derived CDR1 and CDR2 are SNHLY and FYNNEI. The CDR3 contains 17 residues. The CDR3 nucleotides are TGTGCCAGCAGTGAAAAGGCGGGAGGGCGGGGATTGAACATTCAGTACTTC. It encodes CASSEKAGGRGLNIQYF.

In the case of this clone: Compared with germline, one end of the junction differs, possibly owing to a read error. Different DNA sequences within this sample yield the same CDR3. This chain links TRBV5-1 with TRBJ1-5; TRBD1 matches at 10 bases. Germline-derived CDR1 and CDR2 are SGHRS and YFSETQ. The CDR3 totals 14 residues. The CDR3 region is CASSSGQGDQPQHF. DNA of the CDR3: TGCGCCAGTAGCTCCGGACAGGGGGATCAGCCCCAGCATTTT.

The V call is TRBV13, the J call TRBJ2-2; D gene ambiguous. Germline lookup yields CDR1 PRHDT and CDR2 FYEKMQ (reference sequence). V was trimmed by 6 bases and J by 5 bases, leaving 19 bases between them. The CDR3 is made up of 16 amino acids. The CDR3 loop is CASSLRSQSSTGELFF. DNA for the CDR3: TGTGCCAGCAGTCTCCGGTCTCAGTCCTCGACCGGGGAGCTGTTTTTT.

V is TRBV5-5 and J is TRBJ1-5; D may be TRBD1 (5 bases). Germline loops: CDR1 SGHKS, CDR2 YYEKEE (reference sequence). The CDR3 is 15 residues long. V was shortened by 0 bases and J by 7 bases, with 14 bases between the two germline ends. The DNA of the CDR3 is TGTGCCAGCAGCTTGGAGCAGGGCCCCGGGCAGCCCCAGCATTTT. This sequence encodes CASSLEQGPGQPQHF.

The chain recombines TRBV6-5 with TRBJ1-4; D is possibly TRBD1 (6 bases). Germline CDR1 reads MNHEY; CDR2 reads SVGAGI. V was shortened by 5 bases and J by 0 bases, with 7 bases between the two germline ends. There are 14 residues in the CDR3. This CDR3 reads CASSRTATNEKLFF. As DNA, the CDR3 is TGTGCCAGCAGTAGGACAGCAACTAATGAAAAACTGTTTTTT.

The V call is TRBV5-4, the J call TRBJ2-5, with D perhaps given as TRBD1 or TRBD2 (6 bases each). Per the germline V gene, CDR1 is SGHNT and CDR2 is YYREEE (reference sequence). Trimming pared 6 bases from V and 5 bases from J, leaving 20 bases between. This CDR3 spans 15 amino acids. CDR3 amino acids: CASTQEGGRRETQYF. The DNA of the CDR3 is TGTGCCAGCACCCAAGAAGGGGGGCGTAGGGAGACCCAGTACTTC.

This clone appeared once. The chain has TRBV5-6 and TRBJ1-5; possible D gene TRBD1, 5 bases. Germline V gives CDR1 SGHDT, CDR2 YYEEEE. The CDR3 covers 15 residues. The germline V and J ends were trimmed by 4 bases and 3 bases, with 14 bases remaining between them. The CDR3 DNA follows: TGTGCCAGCAGCCACGGGACCTCAAACAATCAGCCCCAGCATTTT. It codes for CASSHGTSNNQPQHF.

This clone was recorded a few times. The chain joins TRBV6-5 to TRBJ2-3; D gene uncertain. Deletions cut 6 bases from V and 2 bases from J, with 12 bases between. CDR3 length: 14 residues. Germline V gene lookup returns CDR1 MNHEY and CDR2 SVGAGI. The DNA of the CDR3 is TGTGCCAGCAGACCGCATGGGTCCACAGATACGCAGTATTTT. Translating gives CASRPHGSTDTQYF.

The V call is TRBV5-1, the J call TRBJ2-1; D remains ambiguous. V was clipped by 3 bases and J by 7 bases, with 5 bases between them. This CDR3 is built from 11 residues. Per germline, CDR1 SGHRS and CDR2 YFSETQ. CDR3 sequence reads: CASSYDNEQFF. As DNA, the CDR3 is TGCGCCAGCAGCTACGATAATGAGCAGTTCTTC.

V gene TRBV6-6 combines with J gene TRBJ2-1; a weak D match, TRBD1 (5 bases). Germline assignment: CDR1 MNHNY and CDR2 SVGAGI (reference sequence). CDR3 length: 12 amino acids. V was shortened by 6 bases and J by 7 bases, with 10 bases between the two germline ends. This chain's CDR3 is CASRSQGNEQFF. CDR3 coding DNA: TGTGCCAGCAGATCTCAGGGAAATGAGCAGTTCTTC.

This chain joins TRBV7-3 and TRBJ2-1; the match to TRBD2 covers 10 bases. V lost 4 bases to trimming and J lost 9 bases; unmatched junction nucleotides: 3. CDR1 and CDR2 from the germline V gene are SGHTA and FQGTGA. The CDR3 runs 13 residues. The CDR3 DNA sequence: TGTGCCAGCAGCTCGGGGACTAGCGCTGAGCAGTTCTTC. This gives the protein CASSSGTSAEQFF.

The V and J genes are TRBV23-1 and TRBJ2-4; D is perhaps TRBD1 or TRBD2 (5 bases each). TRBV23-1 is labeled an ORF, and its function is uncertain. V lost 9 bases and J 0 bases, leaving 30 bases between the germline ends. The CDR3 length is 20 residues. The CDR3 protein is CASLNSQLGVARLAKNIQYF. For the CDR3, the DNA is TGCGCCAGTCTCAATTCGCAATTGGGGGTAGCGAGACTAGCCAAAAACATTCAGTACTTC.